Presented here are 28 T cell receptor beta chains from one specimen sequenced in a study of early T cells in non-severe SARS-CoV-2 infection. TCRdb passed the 5' RACE reads through MiXCR, listing each CDR3 protein once. The sample carries around 33,000 distinct CDR3 sequences, approximately 6% recorded once. The sample comprised whole blood. All receptors come from an adult who was a healthcare worker with PCR-confirmed SARS-CoV-2 infection or an uninfected control (not recorded which).

In its sample, this clonotype was seen a few times. The chain is built from TRBV7-2 and TRBJ2-7; no firm D call. The CDR3 contains 13 residues. Trimming removed 4 bases from V and 3 bases from J, with 10 bases in between. Germline V gene data show CDR1 as SGHTA and CDR2 as FQGNSA. The CDR3 bases are TGTGCCAGCAGCTCGGCAGGTAACTACGAGCAGTACTTC. Its protein is CASSSAGNYEQYF.

The chain is built from TRBV7-9 and TRBJ1-1; D gene unclear. Trimming stripped 0 bases from V and 6 bases from J, with 11 bases between. The CDR3 spans 14 residues. Germline V lookup: CDR1 SEHNR, CDR2 FQNEAQ (reference sequence). The CDR3 here is CASSLALPTPEAFF. CDR3 coding DNA: TGTGCCAGCAGCTTAGCGCTTCCGACACCTGAAGCTTTCTTT.

Only a few counts were recorded for this clonotype. The gene calls are TRBV12-3 or TRBV12-4 and TRBJ2-1, with D perhaps matching TRBD2 (6 bases). The V gene lost 5 bases and the J gene lost 5 bases, with 19 bases spanning the gap. The CDR3 has 16 amino acids. The CDR3 protein is CASSALGSGYNNEQFF. CDR3 sequence (DNA): TGTGCCAGCAGTGCCCTTGGTAGCGGATATAACAATGAGCAGTTCTTC.

This clonotype was counted many times. This chain joins TRBV11-2 and TRBJ2-1; the D gene is possibly TRBD2 (6 bases). The V end was cut by 4 bases, the J end by 5 bases, with 18 bases between. CDR3 length: 16 residues. Germline CDR1 is SGHAT and CDR2 is FQNNGV. CDR3 amino acids: CASSSNGGLSDNEQFF. The CDR3 bases are TGTGCCAGCAGCTCGAACGGGGGACTGTCGGACAATGAGCAGTTCTTC.

This clonotype was counted at least ten times. CDR3 region: CASSQAASANYGYTF. DNA of the CDR3: TGTGCCAGCAGCCAGGCGGCATCAGCTAACTATGGCTACACCTTC. This chain links TRBV28 with TRBJ1-2; no firm D call. The CDR3 sequence is 15 residues long. V lost 6 bases, J lost 0 bases, and 14 bases lay in between. Per germline, CDR1 MDHEN and CDR2 SYDVKM.

This clonotype was seen many times. The V gene is TRBV27, the J gene TRBJ2-1, with 13 positions matching TRBD2. The J segment lost 6 bases and the V segment lost 2 bases, leaving 13 bases of the junction unmatched. From germline, CDR1 is MNHEY and CDR2 SMNVEV (reference sequence). This CDR3 region has 19 residues. CDR3 loop: CASSLTSGGARHPSNEQFF. The DNA of the CDR3 is TGTGCCAGCAGTTTAACTAGCGGGGGGGCGAGACACCCCTCCAATGAGCAGTTCTTC.

The chain joins TRBV27 to TRBJ2-3; no clear D. The CDR3 has 14 amino acids. V gave up 7 bases and J gave up 0 bases, with 11 bases separating them. CDR1 MNHEY and CDR2 SMNVEV come from the germline V gene (reference sequence). The CDR3 DNA is TGTGCCAGCATCGAACCAGACAGCACAGATACGCAGTATTTT. The encoded protein is CASIEPDSTDTQYF.

This clonotype has a handful of counts. The chain couples TRBV10-2 to TRBJ2-7, with D perhaps given as TRBD1 or TRBD2 (5 bases each). CDR1 and CDR2 from the germline V gene are WSHSY and SAAADI. V was clipped by 10 bases and J by 0 bases, with 10 bases between them. CDR3 length: 12 amino acids. CDR3 nucleotides: TGCGCCACCTCGGGACCCTCCTACGAGCAGTACTTC. It translates to CATSGPSYEQYF.

This clonotype was seen at least ten times. This sequence joins TRBV6-4 and TRBJ1-1, with 8 bases matching TRBD1. With 6 bases clipped from V and 3 bases from J, the junction kept 6 bases outside the gene matches. CDR1 is MRHNA and CDR2 is SNTAGT in the germline V gene. The CDR3 length is 14 residues. DNA for the CDR3: TGTGCCAGCAGAGCCAGGGGGCACGACACTGAAGCTTTCTTT. It yields the protein CASRARGHDTEAFF.

This clonotype appeared many times. This chain joins TRBV27 and TRBJ2-4; possibly TRBD1 or TRBD2 for D (6 bases each). V gave up 2 bases and J gave up 1 base, with 12 bases separating them. CDR1 and CDR2 (germline): MNHEY, SMNVEV (reference sequence). The CDR3 is 16 amino acids. The CDR3 coding sequence is TGTGCCAGCAGTTTACGGGGGCCGGCGGCCAAAAACATTCAGTACTTC. Residues: CASSLRGPAAKNIQYF.

This clonotype was detected ten times or more. The chain is built from TRBV16 and TRBJ1-6; D is possibly TRBD1 (5 bases). Trimming removed 3 bases from V and 11 bases from J, with 8 bases in between. The CDR3 runs 12 residues. CDR1 is KGHSY and CDR2 is FQNENV in the germline V gene. The CDR3 sequence is CASSHREPPLHF. CDR3 DNA sequence: TGTGCCAGCAGCCACAGGGAACCACCCCTCCACTTT.

This clonotype was counted ten times or more. The gene calls are TRBV5-1 and TRBJ1-6; 9 nucleotides agree with TRBD1. The CDR3 runs 14 residues. Germline CDR1 and CDR2: SGHRS and YFSETQ. Losses at the gene ends were 7 bases for V and 7 bases for J; bases not matched to a gene: 6. The CDR3 is CASHRDRENSPLHF. The CDR3 DNA reads TGCGCCAGCCACCGGGACAGGGAAAATTCACCCCTCCACTTT. The variable domain in full, completed from reference TRBV5-1 and TRBJ1-6, reads KAGVTQTPRYLIKTRGQQVTLSCSPISGHRSVSWYQQTPGQGLQFLFEYFSETQRNKGNFPGRFSGRQFSNSRSEMNVSTLELGDSALYLCASHRDRENSPLHFGNGTRLTVT.

This clonotype was picked up a small number of times. The chain joins TRBV7-2 to TRBJ1-5; 7 bases map to TRBD1. Germline V gives CDR1 SGHTA, CDR2 FQGNSA. The junction had 4 bases not matched to a gene; V was cut back by 2 bases and J by 3 bases. The CDR3 is made up of 15 amino acids. CDR3: CASSLQQGNNQPQHF. CDR3 DNA sequence: TGTGCCAGCAGCTTACAACAGGGGAACAATCAGCCCCAGCATTTT.

This clonotype was detected ten times or more. The chain couples TRBV4-1 to TRBJ1-5; no reliable D call. The V end lost 3 bases, the J end lost 5 bases, and 11 bases lay between the germline ends. The CDR3 runs 14 residues. Germline V gives CDR1 MGHRA, CDR2 YSYEKL. The CDR3 protein is CASSHDLVYQPQHF. Written as DNA, the CDR3 is TGCGCCAGCAGCCATGATTTGGTATATCAGCCCCAGCATTTT.

This clonotype has ten or more counts. The gene calls are TRBV28 and TRBJ2-7; a possible D gene is TRBD1 (5 bases). V dropped 8 bases and J dropped 3 bases, with 14 bases sitting between them. This CDR3 has 13 amino acids. Germline values: CDR1 MDHEN, CDR2 SYDVKM. In nucleotides, the CDR3 is TGTGCCAGCGGGGCACAGCCGATCTACGAGCAGTACTTC. This translates into CASGAQPIYEQYF.

This clonotype was recorded at least ten times. The V gene is TRBV29-1, the J gene TRBJ2-7; 9 bases fit TRBD1. The length of the CDR3 is 14 residues. After removal of 7 bases from V and 4 bases from J, the junction contained 11 bases not matched to a gene. Germline CDR1 and CDR2: SQVTM and ANQGSEA. In nucleotides, the CDR3 is TGCAGCGGGACGAGGGGACAGGGCACGTACGAGCAGTACTTC. The encoded protein is CSGTRGQGTYEQYF.

Ten or more counts support this clonotype. The CDR3 DNA reads TGTGCCAGCAGCTTGGGGACAGTAGGCACCGGGGAGCTGTTTTTT. Translating gives CASSLGTVGTGELFF. The rearrangement joins TRBV7-2 to TRBJ2-2; 7 positions match TRBD1. CDR1 is SGHTA, CDR2 FQGNSA, per germline. V was clipped by 3 bases and J by 4 bases; unmatched bases: 5. The CDR3 runs 15 residues.

This clonotype was seen many times. The chain has TRBV19 and TRBJ1-5, with D tentatively TRBD1 (6 bases). Between the trimmed V and J ends, which lost 7 bases and 0 bases, there was a span of 7 bases. CDR1 is LNHDA and CDR2 is SQIVND in the germline V gene (reference sequence). The CDR3 covers 13 residues. The CDR3 sequence: CASTGDSNQPQHF. The CDR3 DNA is TGTGCCAGTACAGGGGATAGCAATCAGCCCCAGCATTTT.

This clonotype has at least ten counts. J is TRBJ1-5 and V is TRBV20-1; 7 nucleotides line up with TRBD1. Germline V gives CDR1 DFQATT, CDR2 SNEGSKA (reference sequence). V shed 4 bases and J 2 bases; nucleotides not matched to a gene: 2. The CDR3 has 13 residues. The CDR3, as DNA: TGCAGTGCTAACAGGGGTGGCAATCAGCCCCAGCATTTT. This sequence encodes CSANRGGNQPQHF.

This clonotype was detected only a few times. The V call is TRBV30, the J call TRBJ2-1; D is uncertain. The ends were cut back, 1 base at V and 4 bases at J, with 8 bases in the middle. The CDR3 is 13 amino acids. Germline V gene lookup returns CDR1 GTSNPN and CDR2 SVGIG (reference sequence). CDR3 amino acids: CAWSEALYNEQFF. The CDR3 nucleotides are TGTGCCTGGAGTGAGGCACTTTACAATGAGCAGTTCTTC.

This clonotype was picked up many times. V and J are TRBV20-1 and TRBJ2-1, with no clear D. V lost 8 bases and J 2 bases, leaving 10 bases between the germline ends. CDR3 length: 12 amino acids. The germline gives CDR1 DFQATT, CDR2 SNEGSKA (reference sequence). In nucleotides, the CDR3 is TGCAGTCCCGCTAGGGCCTACAATGAGCAGTTCTTC. It translates to CSPARAYNEQFF.

This clonotype was seen once. This may arise from a read error, as a much more abundant clone is one base away. The rearrangement joins TRBV2 to TRBJ2-7; D not certain. The CDR3 is 12 residues long. Germline V gene lookup returns CDR1 SNHLY and CDR2 FYNNEI. This CDR3 reads CASSEIIYELYF. CDR3 nucleotide sequence: TGTGCCAGCAGTGAGATAATCTACGAGCTGTACTTC. Drawing the rest from reference TRBV2 and TRBJ2-7, the complete variable domain is EPEVTQTPSHQVTQMGQEVILRCVPISNHLYFYWYRQILGQKVEFLVSFYNNEISEKSEIFDDQFSVERPDGSNFTLKIRSTKLEDSAMYFCASSEIIYELYFGPGTRLTVT.

This clonotype was detected ten times or more. The V call is TRBV5-4, the J call TRBJ2-7, with 14 bases lining up with TRBD2. CDR3 size: 16 residues. V shed 4 bases, J shed 0 bases, and the junction held 3 bases outside the gene matches. CDR1 and CDR2 from the germline V gene are SGHNT and YYREEE (reference sequence). The CDR3 DNA sequence: TGTGCCAGCAGCGGAGGACTAGCGGGGGGCTCCTACGAGCAGTACTTC. Its translation: CASSGGLAGGSYEQYF. The full variable domain, its missing parts supplied by reference TRBV5-4 and TRBJ2-7, is ETGVTQSPTHLIKTRGQQVTLRCSSQSGHNTVSWYQQALGQGPQFIFQYYREEENGRGNFPPRFSGLQFPNYSSELNVNALELDDSALYLCASSGGLAGGSYEQYFGPGTRLTVT.

This clonotype has at least ten counts. This chain links TRBV7-8 with TRBJ2-7, with D possibly being TRBD2 (5 bases). The germline CDR1 and CDR2 sequences are SGHVS and FQNEAQ. V lost 5 bases and J 3 bases, leaving 11 bases between the germline ends. CDR3 length equals 13 residues. The CDR3 region has the DNA TGTGCCAGCAGCGGCGGGCAGCGCTACGAGCAGTACTTC. It codes for CASSGGQRYEQYF.

This clonotype was seen ten or more times. CDR3 sequence reads: CASSPNPGEQYF. The DNA of the CDR3 is TGTGCCAGCTCACCAAATCCAGGGGAGCAGTACTTC. The chain couples TRBV18 to TRBJ2-7, with D perhaps TRBD1 (5 bases). In germline, CDR1 is KGHSH, CDR2 LQKENI. The CDR3 is 12 amino acids. Trimming cost V 2 bases and J 7 bases, with 9 bases left between them.

This clonotype was seen repeatedly, ten times or more. This chain links TRBV9 with TRBJ1-3, with no clear D. The CDR3 loop spans 15 amino acids. Germline-derived CDR1 and CDR2 are SGDLS and YYNGEE. Deletions cut 0 bases from V and 0 bases from J, with 7 bases between. CDR3 sequence (DNA): TGTGCCAGCAGCGTAGGGGTTGTCTCTGGAAACACCATATATTTT. Protein sequence: CASSVGVVSGNTIYF.

Many counts were recorded for this clonotype. The rearrangement uses TRBV20-1 and TRBJ1-5; D is unresolved. CDR3 length equals 15 residues. Germline-derived CDR1 and CDR2 are DFQATT and SNEGSKA (reference sequence). The V and J ends lost 0 bases and 3 bases respectively, with 12 bases between them. CDR3 amino acids: CSAREKETYNQPQHF. The DNA for the CDR3 is TGCAGTGCTAGAGAGAAGGAGACCTACAATCAGCCCCAGCATTTT.

At least ten counts were recorded for this clonotype. J is TRBJ2-5 and V is TRBV9, with D maybe TRBD1 (6 bases). V lost 2 bases to trimming and J lost 4 bases, with 12 bases between them. CDR1 SGDLS and CDR2 YYNGEE come from the germline V gene. The CDR3 has 14 amino acids. The CDR3 DNA follows: TGTGCCAGCAGCGTTCATCTCAGGGGAGAGACCCAGTACTTC. Protein: CASSVHLRGETQYF.